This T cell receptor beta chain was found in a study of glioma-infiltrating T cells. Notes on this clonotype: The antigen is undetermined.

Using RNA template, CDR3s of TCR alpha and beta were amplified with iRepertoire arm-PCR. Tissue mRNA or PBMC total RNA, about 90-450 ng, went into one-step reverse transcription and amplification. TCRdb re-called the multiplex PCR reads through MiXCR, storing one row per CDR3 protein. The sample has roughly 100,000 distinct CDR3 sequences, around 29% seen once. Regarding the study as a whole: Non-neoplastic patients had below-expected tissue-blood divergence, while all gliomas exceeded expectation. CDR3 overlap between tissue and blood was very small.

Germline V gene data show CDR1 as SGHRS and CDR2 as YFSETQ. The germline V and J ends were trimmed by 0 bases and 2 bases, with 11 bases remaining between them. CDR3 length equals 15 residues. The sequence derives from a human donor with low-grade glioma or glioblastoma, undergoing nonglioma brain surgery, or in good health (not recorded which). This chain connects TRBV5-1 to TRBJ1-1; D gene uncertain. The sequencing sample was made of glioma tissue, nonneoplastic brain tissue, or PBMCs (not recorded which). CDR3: CASSLDIQLNTEAFF. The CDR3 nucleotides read TGCGCCAGCAGCTTGGATATCCAACTAAACACTGAAGCTTTCTTT.